This entry is about one T cell receptor beta chain. Its antigen remains unknown. The data derive from a study of siplizumab effects on memory and regulatory T cells. Per the germline V gene, CDR1 is SGHRS and CDR2 is YFSETQ. V was clipped by 7 bases and J by 4 bases, with 10 bases between them. The CDR3 has 12 residues. Profiled with immunoSEQ multiplex PCR; TCRdb holds only in-frame clones, not every one. The data contain around 78,000 clones, about 89% of them singletons. Study results and caveats: Unstimulated naive T cells seemed to show more diversity than memory cells did, and they also seemed to be among the major contributors to the alloresponse. Naive versus memory phenotype went unassigned for roughly 80-96% of proliferating CD4+ or CD8+ clones. Confirmation that proliferating Tregs from siplizumab cultures had suppressive function was not obtained.

Sequences were obtained from CD8+ T cells sorted from blood. This sequence was found in a human donor in good health. The V and J genes are TRBV5-1 and TRBJ2-3; perhaps TRBD2 as D (7 bases). CDR3 protein: CASAGAADTQYF. The CDR3 DNA is TGCGCCAGCGCGGGGGCGGCAGATACGCAGTATTTT.